This T cell receptor (beta chain) was recovered during a study of CD4 T cells in relation to SARS-CoV-2 and coronaviruses. On the study more broadly: TCR beta CDR3s were sequenced after roughly nine-day antigen culture of PBMCs. No peptide or an HIV-1 Nef peptide pool served as negative control. Study results and caveats: The cross-reactivity analysis covered only spike protein, not other viral proteins.

As concerns this clone: Antigen: not known.

Germline CDR1 reads SGHDN; CDR2 reads FVKESK. V lost 4 bases, J lost 0 bases, and 12 bases lay in between. The CDR3 is 16 residues long. The assay was immunoSEQ multiplex PCR, and TCRdb's table has in-frame clones only and misses some. The sample has 15,000 to 20,000 clones, over 60% seen once. The unexposed donors gave CD4+ T cells in about 2011-2018, prior to COVID-19. Isolation of CD4+ T cells took place after around eleven days in culture. Cells permitting, SARS-CoV-2 S/N and four cold-coronavirus spikes were tested on unexposed-donor CD4+ T cells. This TCR derives from a human donor in good health. V is TRBV14 and J is TRBJ1-4; maybe TRBD1 (5 bases). Sequenced sample: CD4+ T cells from PBMCs, cultured in vitro. The CDR3 nucleotides are TGTGCCAGCAGCCTGTTAGGGGCTGCAACTAATGAAAAACTGTTTTTT. Protein: CASSLLGAATNEKLFF. Full variable domain (outside the CDR3, taken from reference TRBV14 and TRBJ1-4): EAGVTQFPSHSVIEKGQTVTLRCDPISGHDNLYWYRRVMGKEIKFLLHFVKESKQDESGMPNNRFLAERTGGTYSTLKVQPAELEDSGVYFCASSLLGAATNEKLFFGSGTQLSVL.